This T cell receptor beta chain was retrieved from a study of T cell responses to AZD1222 COVID-19 vaccine. The overall study: It was second doses at about 4 or about 12 weeks that were pooled.

The data were produced by immunoSEQ multiplex PCR, yet TCRdb's version contains in-frame clones alone and is incomplete. Of nearly 95,000 clones in the sample, 90% were seen once. In the case of this clone: Its antigen is undetermined.

Study outcomes and limitations: The breadth and depth of Spike-specific TCRs increased once two AZD1222 doses had been given. Possibly, clonal diversity was underestimated; donors were largely white British and included more females.

The CDR3 loop spans 13 amino acids. Trimming took 5 bases from V and 11 from J, leaving 18 bases between them. Germline V gene data show CDR1 as SGHTA and CDR2 as FQGTGA. The source was peripheral blood, collected on day 0 of AZD1222 vaccination. This rearrangement joins TRBV7-3 to TRBJ1-1; D is ambiguous. The source is an adult in good health. The CDR3: CASSTNQASTAFF. DNA of the CDR3: TGTGCCAGCAGCACGAACCAGGCCTCAACGGCTTTCTTT.